This T cell receptor (beta chain) derives from a study of blood T cell repertoires in COVID-19. The data were produced by immunoSEQ multiplex PCR, yet TCRdb's version contains in-frame clones alone and is incomplete. The data contain about 180,000 clones, over 65% of them singletons. There are a few counts of this clone. Germline V gene lookup returns CDR1 MNHEY and CDR2 SVGEGT. This CDR3 spans 16 amino acids. The V and J ends lost 5 bases and 2 bases respectively, with 19 bases between them. This receptor was taken from a person between 65 and 80 years old with COVID-19, enrolled during active disease. The chain employs TRBV6-2 or TRBV6-3 and TRBJ2-7; maybe TRBD2 (6 bases). Sequenced material: peripheral blood. In nucleotides, the CDR3 is TGTGCCAGCAGTGGGGTGGGGACTCCAATTACCTACGAGCAGTACTTC. Its protein is CASSGVGTPITYEQYF.